A single TCR beta chain is shown here with its context. The data derive from a study of blood T cell repertoires in COVID-19. Profiling relied on immunoSEQ multiplex PCR, and the TCRdb table lists in-frame clones only, not all of them. The profile shows 85,000 to 95,000 clones, about two thirds of them singletons. There are 15 residues in the CDR3. Trimming stripped 3 bases from V and 13 bases from J, with 19 bases between. Per germline, CDR1 SNHLY and CDR2 FYNNEI. The receptor was isolated from a woman aged 80 or older with acute or convalescent COVID-19. Sequencing was performed on peripheral blood. V and J are TRBV2 and TRBJ1-6; TRBD1 is a possible D gene (6 bases). The CDR3 protein is CASSDPFTGLTPLHF. DNA for the CDR3: TGTGCCAGCAGTGACCCCTTTACAGGGCTGACGCCCCTCCACTTT.